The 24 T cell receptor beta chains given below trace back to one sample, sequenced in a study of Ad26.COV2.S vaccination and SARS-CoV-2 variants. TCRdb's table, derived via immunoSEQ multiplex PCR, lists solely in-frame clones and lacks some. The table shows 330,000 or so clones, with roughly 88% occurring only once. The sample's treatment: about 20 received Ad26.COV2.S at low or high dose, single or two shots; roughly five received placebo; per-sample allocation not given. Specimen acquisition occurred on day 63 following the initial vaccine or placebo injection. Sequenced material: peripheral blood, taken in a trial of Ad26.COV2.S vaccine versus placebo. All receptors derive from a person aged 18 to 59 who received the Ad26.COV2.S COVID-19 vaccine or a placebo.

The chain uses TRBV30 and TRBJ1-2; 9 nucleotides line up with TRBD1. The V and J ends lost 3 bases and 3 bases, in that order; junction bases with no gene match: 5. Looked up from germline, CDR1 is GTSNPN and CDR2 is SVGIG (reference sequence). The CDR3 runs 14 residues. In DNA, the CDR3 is TGTGCCTGGAGCCGGGACAGGGAGTACTATGGCTACACCTTC. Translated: CAWSRDREYYGYTF.

This CDR3 reads CATSSDKNTGELFF. The CDR3 DNA reads as TGTGCCACCAGCTCCGACAAGAACACCGGGGAGCTGTTTTTT. The V gene is TRBV15, the J gene TRBJ2-2; D unclear. The V and J ends lost 5 bases and 1 base respectively, with 8 bases between them. The V gene's germline CDR1 is LNHNV and CDR2 YYDKDF (reference sequence). The CDR3 consists of 14 residues.

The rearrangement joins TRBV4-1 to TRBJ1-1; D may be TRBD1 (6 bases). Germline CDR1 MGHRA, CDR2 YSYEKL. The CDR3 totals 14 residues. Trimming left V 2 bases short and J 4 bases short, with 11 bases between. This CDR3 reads CASSQRGEFTEAFF. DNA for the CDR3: TGCGCCAGCAGCCAAAGGGGGGAGTTCACTGAAGCTTTCTTT.

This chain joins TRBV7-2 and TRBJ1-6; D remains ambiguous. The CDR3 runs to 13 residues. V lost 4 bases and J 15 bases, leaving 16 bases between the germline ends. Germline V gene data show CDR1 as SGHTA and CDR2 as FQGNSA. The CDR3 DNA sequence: TGTGCCAGCAGCTCCTTTTGGCCTTGGCGCCTCCACTTT. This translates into CASSSFWPWRLHF. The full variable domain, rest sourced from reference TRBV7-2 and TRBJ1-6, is GAGVSQSPSNKVTEKGKDVELRCDPISGHTALYWYRQSLGQGLEFLIYFQGNSAPDKSGLPSDRFSAERTGGSVSTLTIQRTQQEDSAVYLCASSSFWPWRLHFGNGTRLTVT.

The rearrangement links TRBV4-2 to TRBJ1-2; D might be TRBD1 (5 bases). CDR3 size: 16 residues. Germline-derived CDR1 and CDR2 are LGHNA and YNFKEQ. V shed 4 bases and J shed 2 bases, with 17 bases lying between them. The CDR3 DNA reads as TGTGCCAGCAGCCCGGCCAGGGCGGTGGACAACTATGGCTACACCTTC. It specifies CASSPARAVDNYGYTF.

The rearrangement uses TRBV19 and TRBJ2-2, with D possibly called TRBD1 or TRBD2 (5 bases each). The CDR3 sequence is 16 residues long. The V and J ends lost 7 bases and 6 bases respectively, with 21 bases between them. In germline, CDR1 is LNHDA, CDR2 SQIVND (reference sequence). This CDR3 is CASNLGADRRAGELFF. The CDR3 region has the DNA TGTGCCAGTAATTTAGGGGCGGACCGGCGGGCCGGGGAGCTGTTTTTT. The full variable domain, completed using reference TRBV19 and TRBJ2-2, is DGGITQSPKYLFRKEGQNVTLSCEQNLNHDAMYWYRQDPGQGLRLIYYSQIVNDFQKGDIAEGYSVSREKKESFPLTVTSAQKNPTAFYLCASNLGADRRAGELFFGEGSRLTVL.

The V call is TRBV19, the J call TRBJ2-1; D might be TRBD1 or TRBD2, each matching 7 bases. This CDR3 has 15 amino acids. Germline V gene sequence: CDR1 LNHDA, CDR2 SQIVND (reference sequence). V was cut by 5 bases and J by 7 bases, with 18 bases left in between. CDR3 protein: CASSPQGRGANEQFF. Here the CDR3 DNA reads TGTGCCAGTAGTCCACAGGGGAGGGGGGCAAATGAGCAGTTCTTC.

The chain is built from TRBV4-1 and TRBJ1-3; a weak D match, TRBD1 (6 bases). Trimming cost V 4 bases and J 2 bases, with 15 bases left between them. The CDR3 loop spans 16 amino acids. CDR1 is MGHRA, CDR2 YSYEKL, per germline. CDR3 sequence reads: CASSPGGGGAGNTIYF. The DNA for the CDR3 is TGCGCCAGCAGCCCCGGAGGTGGGGGCGCTGGAAACACCATATATTTT.

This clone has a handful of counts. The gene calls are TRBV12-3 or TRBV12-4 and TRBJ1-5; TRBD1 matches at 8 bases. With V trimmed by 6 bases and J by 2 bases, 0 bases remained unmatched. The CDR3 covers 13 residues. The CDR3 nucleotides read TGTGCCAGCAGGGACAGGGGCAATCAGCCCCAGCATTTT. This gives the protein CASRDRGNQPQHF.

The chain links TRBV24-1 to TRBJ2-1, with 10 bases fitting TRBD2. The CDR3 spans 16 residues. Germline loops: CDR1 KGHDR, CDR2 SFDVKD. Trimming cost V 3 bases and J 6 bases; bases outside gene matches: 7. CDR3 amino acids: CATSDKWTSGINEQFF. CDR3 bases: TGTGCCACCAGTGATAAGTGGACTAGCGGTATCAATGAGCAGTTCTTC.

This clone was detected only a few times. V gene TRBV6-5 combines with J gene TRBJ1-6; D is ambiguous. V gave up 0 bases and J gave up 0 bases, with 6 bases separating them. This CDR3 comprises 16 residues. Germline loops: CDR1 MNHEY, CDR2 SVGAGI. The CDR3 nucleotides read TGTGCCAGCAGTTACTCGACGGGCTCCTATAATTCACCCCTCCACTTT. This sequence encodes CASSYSTGSYNSPLHF.

CDR3 nucleotides: TGTGCCAGCAGCTTGGAGCGTGCCGGGGAGCTGTTTTTT. Translated: CASSLERAGELFF. The rearrangement links TRBV7-2 to TRBJ2-2; D is unclear. CDR1 SGHTA and CDR2 FQGNSA come from the germline V gene. CDR3 length: 13 residues. V was shortened by 3 bases and J by 6 bases, with 8 bases between the two germline ends.

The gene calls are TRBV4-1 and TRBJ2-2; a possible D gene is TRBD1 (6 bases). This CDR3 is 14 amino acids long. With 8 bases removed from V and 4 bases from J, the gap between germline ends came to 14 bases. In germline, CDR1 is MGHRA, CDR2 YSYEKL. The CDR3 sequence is CASGDHRVTGELFF. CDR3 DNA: TGCGCCAGCGGGGATCACAGGGTCACCGGGGAGCTGTTTTTT.

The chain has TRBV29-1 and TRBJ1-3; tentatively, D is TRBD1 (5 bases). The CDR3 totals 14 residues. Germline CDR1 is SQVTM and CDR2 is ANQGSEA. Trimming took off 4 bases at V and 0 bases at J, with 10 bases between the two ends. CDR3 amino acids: CSVVTGNSGNTIYF. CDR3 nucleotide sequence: TGCAGCGTTGTTACAGGAAACTCTGGAAACACCATATATTTT.

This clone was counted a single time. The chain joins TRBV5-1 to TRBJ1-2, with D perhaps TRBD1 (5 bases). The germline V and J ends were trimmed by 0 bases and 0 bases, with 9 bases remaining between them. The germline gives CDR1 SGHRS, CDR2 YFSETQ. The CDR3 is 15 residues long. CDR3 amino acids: CASSLDTGTNYGYTF. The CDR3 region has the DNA TGCGCCAGCAGCTTGGATACAGGAACTAACTATGGCTACACCTTC.

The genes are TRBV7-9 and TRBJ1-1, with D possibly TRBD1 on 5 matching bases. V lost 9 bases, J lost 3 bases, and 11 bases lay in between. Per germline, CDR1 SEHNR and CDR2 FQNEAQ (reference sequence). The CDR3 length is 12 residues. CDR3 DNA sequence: TGTGCCAGTCTCAGGGAGTACACTGAAGCTTTCTTT. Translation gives CASLREYTEAFF.

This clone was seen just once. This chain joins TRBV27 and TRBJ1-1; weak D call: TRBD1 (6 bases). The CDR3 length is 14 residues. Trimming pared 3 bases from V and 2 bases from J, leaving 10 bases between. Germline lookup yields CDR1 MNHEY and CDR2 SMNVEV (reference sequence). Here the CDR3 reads CASSLDRANTEAFF. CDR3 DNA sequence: TGTGCCAGCAGTTTGGACAGAGCAAACACTGAAGCTTTCTTT.

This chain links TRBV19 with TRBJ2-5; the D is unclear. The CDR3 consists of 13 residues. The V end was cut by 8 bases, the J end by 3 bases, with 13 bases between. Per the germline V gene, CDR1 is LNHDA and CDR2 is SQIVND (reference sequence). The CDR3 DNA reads TGTGCCAGTCGCTTGACACAAGAAGAGACCCAGTACTTC. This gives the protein CASRLTQEETQYF.

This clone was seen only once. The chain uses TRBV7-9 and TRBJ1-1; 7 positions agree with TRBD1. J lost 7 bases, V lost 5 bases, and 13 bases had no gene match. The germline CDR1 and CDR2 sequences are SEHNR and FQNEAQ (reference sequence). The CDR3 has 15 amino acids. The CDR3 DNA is TGTGCCAGCAGCCACACGACAGGGTGGGACCATGAAGCTTTCTTT. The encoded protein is CASSHTTGWDHEAFF. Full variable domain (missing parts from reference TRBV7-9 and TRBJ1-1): DTGVSQNPRHKITKRGQNVTFRCDPISEHNRLYWYRQTLGQGPEFLTYFQNEAQLEKSRLLSDRFSAERPKGSFSTLEIQRTEQGDSAMYLCASSHTTGWDHEAFFGQGTRLTVV.

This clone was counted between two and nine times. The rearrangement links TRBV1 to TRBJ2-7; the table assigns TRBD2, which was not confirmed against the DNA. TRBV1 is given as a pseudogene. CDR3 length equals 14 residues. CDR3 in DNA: TGCACCAGCAGCCAAGATGGAGGGGCCTACGAGCAGTACGTC. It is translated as CTSSQDGGAYEQYV.

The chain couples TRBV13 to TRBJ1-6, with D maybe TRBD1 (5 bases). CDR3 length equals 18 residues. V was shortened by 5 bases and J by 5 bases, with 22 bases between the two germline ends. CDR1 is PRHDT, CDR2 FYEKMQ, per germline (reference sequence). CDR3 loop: CASSTTPVGTVDNSPLHF. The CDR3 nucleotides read TGTGCCAGCAGCACGACCCCGGTAGGGACGGTGGATAATTCACCCCTCCACTTT.

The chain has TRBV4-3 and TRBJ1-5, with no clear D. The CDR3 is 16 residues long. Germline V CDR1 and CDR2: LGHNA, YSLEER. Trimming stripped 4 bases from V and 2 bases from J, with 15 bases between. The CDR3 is CASSPSAGNGNQPQHF. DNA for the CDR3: TGCGCCAGCAGCCCGTCGGCGGGTAATGGCAATCAGCCCCAGCATTTT.

CDR3 protein: CASSQDRLAGGNEQFF. CDR3 DNA sequence: TGCGCCAGCAGCCAAGATCGGCTAGCGGGGGGCAATGAGCAGTTCTTC. The chain has TRBV4-3 and TRBJ2-1, with 11 bases identical to TRBD2. CDR1 LGHNA and CDR2 YSLEER come from the germline V gene. Unmatched junction bases numbered 4, after V lost 0 bases and J lost 6 bases. This CDR3 has 16 residues.

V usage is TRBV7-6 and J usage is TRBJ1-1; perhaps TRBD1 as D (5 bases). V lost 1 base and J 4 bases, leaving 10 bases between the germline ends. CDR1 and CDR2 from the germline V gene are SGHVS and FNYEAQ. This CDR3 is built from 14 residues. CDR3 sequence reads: CASSLGDRGTEAFF. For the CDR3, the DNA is TGTGCCAGCAGCTTAGGAGATAGGGGCACTGAAGCTTTCTTT. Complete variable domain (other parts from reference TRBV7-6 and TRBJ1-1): GAGVSQSPRYKVTKRGQDVALRCDPISGHVSLYWYRQALGQGPEFLTYFNYEAQQDKSGLPNDRFSAERPEGSISTLTIQRTEQRDSAMYRCASSLGDRGTEAFFGQGTRLTVV.